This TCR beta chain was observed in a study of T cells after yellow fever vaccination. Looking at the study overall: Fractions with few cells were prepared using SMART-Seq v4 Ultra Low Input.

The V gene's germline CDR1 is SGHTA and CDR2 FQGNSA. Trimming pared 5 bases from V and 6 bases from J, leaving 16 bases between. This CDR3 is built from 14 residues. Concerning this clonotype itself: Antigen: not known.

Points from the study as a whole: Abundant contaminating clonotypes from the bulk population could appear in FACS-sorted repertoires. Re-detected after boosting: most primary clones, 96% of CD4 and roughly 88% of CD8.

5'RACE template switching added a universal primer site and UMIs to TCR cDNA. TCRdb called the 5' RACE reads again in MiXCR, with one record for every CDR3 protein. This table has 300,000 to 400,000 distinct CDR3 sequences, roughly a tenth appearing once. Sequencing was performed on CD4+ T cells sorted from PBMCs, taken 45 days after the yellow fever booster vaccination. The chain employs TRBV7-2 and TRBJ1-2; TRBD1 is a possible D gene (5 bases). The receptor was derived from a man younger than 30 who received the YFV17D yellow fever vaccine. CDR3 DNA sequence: TGTGCCAGCAGCCCCCCTGGGGGTCGCGATGGCTACACCTTC. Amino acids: CASSPPGGRDGYTF.